Described below is a single T cell receptor beta chain sequence and its context. What it binds is unknown. These data originate in a study of T cell responses to AZD1222 COVID-19 vaccine. Study-level findings and limits: Dominant at 160-218 and 743-854, vaccine-associated CD4 TCRs also spanned spike. The donors showed a predominance of white British ancestry and of females, with possible underestimation of clonal diversity.

Clones were sequenced by immunoSEQ multiplex PCR, and TCRdb holds only the in-frame ones, with some missing. The sample shows more than 85,000 clones, approximately 88% of them seen only once. V shed 6 bases and J shed 0 bases, with 9 bases lying between them. Germline V gene sequence: CDR1 KGHSH, CDR2 LQKENI. The CDR3 is made up of 13 amino acids. This chain connects TRBV18 to TRBJ2-7, with D perhaps matching TRBD2 (6 bases). Source: peripheral blood, taken on day 0 of AZD1222 vaccination. The receptor comes from an adult in good health. CDR3: CASSAGFSYEQYF. The DNA of the CDR3 is TGTGCCAGCTCGGCGGGGTTCTCCTACGAGCAGTACTTC.